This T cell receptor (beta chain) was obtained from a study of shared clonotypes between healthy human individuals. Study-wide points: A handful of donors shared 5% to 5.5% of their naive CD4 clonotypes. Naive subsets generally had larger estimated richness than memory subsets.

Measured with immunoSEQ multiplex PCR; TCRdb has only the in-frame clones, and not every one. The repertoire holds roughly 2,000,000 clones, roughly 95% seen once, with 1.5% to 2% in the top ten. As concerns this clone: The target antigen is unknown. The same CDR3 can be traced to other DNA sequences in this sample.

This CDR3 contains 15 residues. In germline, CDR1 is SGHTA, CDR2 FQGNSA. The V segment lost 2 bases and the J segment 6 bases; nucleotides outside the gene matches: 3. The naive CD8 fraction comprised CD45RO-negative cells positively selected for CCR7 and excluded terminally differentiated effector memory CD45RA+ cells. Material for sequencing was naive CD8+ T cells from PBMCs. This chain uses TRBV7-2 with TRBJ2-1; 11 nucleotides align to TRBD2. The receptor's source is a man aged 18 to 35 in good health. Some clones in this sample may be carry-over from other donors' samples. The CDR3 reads CASSLFLAGGNEQFF. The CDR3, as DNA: TGTGCCAGCAGCTTATTCCTAGCGGGAGGCAATGAGCAGTTCTTC.